The rows below give T cell receptor beta chains drawn from one sample of a study of CD4+ T cells in melanoma. Sequencing used immunoSEQ multiplex PCR; TCRdb keeps in-frame clones, though not all of them. The sample consists of some 10,000 clones, 55% to 75% of them appearing once. The sequencing input was cells from a culture (not recorded whether cultured in vitro). The source of these receptors is a human donor with melanoma. The conserved cysteine and the conserved F or W are not part of the CDR3 here. Each record gives: V gene, CDR3 length, CDR3 protein.

>TRBV5-1|12
ASSLRTGKGELF
>TRBV7-6|12
ASSLVATGGGYT
>TRBV2|11
ASRKGLAGGPF
>TRBV5-5|10
ASSLQAYEQY
>TRBV19|12
ASTLRGVGQPQH
>TRBV11-2|11
ASSPTGKETQY
>TRBV5-1|12
ASRPAYRVYEQY
>TRBV10-2|14
ASSDAGTGNTGELF
>TRBV4-2|13
ASSSLRQGSYEQY
>TRBV5-1|13
ASSFALLSYNEQF
>TRBV25-1|10
ASSSLGTEAF
>TRBV5-1|13
ASRPGQGVNNEQF
>TRBV10-3|13
AISESDRARYEQY
>TRBV6-6|9
ASSPFTEAF
>TRBV5-8|10
ASTPRLGTQY
>TRBV18|14
ASSPAGQGSTGELF
>TRBV27|11
ASSPGQGVSRY
>TRBV18|13
ASSPLPTGDYGYT
>TRBV7-9|12
ASSSGTGTYEQY
>TRBV5-1|12
ASSLQGRTTEAF
>TRBV4-1|11
ASSRLGTDTQY
>TRBV18|13
ASSPGFQGEGGYT
>TRBV5-4|13
ASSKLGSRAYEQY
>TRBV18|11
ASSPDRNQPQH
>TRBV10-2|13
ASSELQGGTGELF
>TRBV18|13
ASSPSDRGTDTQY
>TRBV7-3|13
ASSPTSGQTYEQY
>TRBV7-2|16
ASSLFPATHLTRNEQF
>TRBV5-1|13
ASSYRGVSYNEQF
>TRBV7-2|11
ASSFLANYGYT
>TRBV12-5|14
ASGHRLRGPQTEAF
>TRBV6-6|10
ASNGGAETQY
>TRBV15|12
ATSRDRMNTEAF
>TRBV29-1|12
SVRTGITNYGYT
>TRBV4-1|12
ASSQGPGQTPLH
>TRBV4-2|13
ASSQGGGSYNEQF
>TRBV10-1|12
ASSRDTITYEQY
>TRBV10-3|10
AISGVGAGYT
>TRBV19|11
ASSATGEGFLT
>TRBV7-3|11
ASSSIPADTQY